These 16 T cell receptor beta chains originate from one sample sequenced in a study of control samples from healthy donors and cancer patients. Profiled with immunoSEQ multiplex PCR; TCRdb holds only in-frame clones, not every one. The data hold about 18,000 clones, with roughly 80% observed a single time. Sequencing was done on a sample of PBMCs. The source is a woman in her seventies with lung cancer.

The chain carries TRBV7-9 and TRBJ2-7; D might be TRBD1 or TRBD2, each matching 7 bases. The CDR3 is 15 residues long. In germline, CDR1 is SEHNR, CDR2 FQNEAQ (reference sequence). Trimming shortened V by 5 bases and J by 4 bases, and 18 bases separated the two germline ends. For the CDR3, the DNA is TGTGCCAGCAGCGGACAGGACGGGAGGTCGTACGAGCAGTACTTC. Protein: CASSGQDGRSYEQYF.

This chain joins TRBV9 and TRBJ1-2; the D is unclear. Trimming removed 4 bases from V and 3 bases from J, with 13 bases in between. CDR3 length: 14 residues. Germline CDR1 is SGDLS and CDR2 is YYNGEE. CDR3 amino acids: CASSLGGWDYGYTF. DNA of the CDR3: TGTGCCAGCAGCCTAGGTGGCTGGGACTATGGCTACACCTTC.

The genes are TRBV29-1 and TRBJ2-4, with D possibly called TRBD1 or TRBD2 (5 bases each). The CDR3 has 14 residues. Germline V gene sequence: CDR1 SQVTM, CDR2 ANQGSEA. With 0 bases removed from V and 5 bases from J, the gap between germline ends came to 11 bases. The CDR3 DNA reads as TGCAGCGTTGAAGAAAGAGGGGTCCAAAACATTCAGTACTTC. Its translation: CSVEERGVQNIQYF.

This sequence joins TRBV24-1 and TRBJ2-5, with 11 bases lining up with TRBD1. Germline V CDR1 and CDR2: KGHDR, SFDVKD. V shed 7 bases, J shed 1 base, and the junction held 10 bases outside the gene matches. The CDR3 runs 17 residues. The DNA for the CDR3 is TGTGCCACCAGCGCGTCACTCGGGACAGGGGGCCAAGAGACCCAGTACTTC. Protein product: CATSASLGTGGQETQYF.

This clone was detected only once. The chain joins TRBV7-9 to TRBJ2-5; D perhaps matches TRBD2 (6 bases). V was pared by 2 bases and J by 9 bases, with 13 bases between. CDR1 is SEHNR and CDR2 is FQNEAQ in the germline V gene (reference sequence). The CDR3 covers 13 residues. The CDR3 nucleotides are TGTGCCAGCAGCTTACGGGGGTCCGGGGCCCAGTACTTC. Protein sequence: CASSLRGSGAQYF.

The chain combines TRBV28 with TRBJ2-2, with 9 bases lining up with TRBD2. V lost 6 bases to trimming and J lost 7 bases; unmatched junction nucleotides: 12. The CDR3 runs 16 residues. Germline values: CDR1 MDHEN, CDR2 SYDVKM. For the CDR3, the DNA is TGTGCCAGCAGAGTAGCGGGAGAATGGGGTGACGGGGAGCTGTTTTTT. Its protein product is CASRVAGEWGDGELFF.

The chain has TRBV7-2 and TRBJ2-1; D is uncertain. There are 14 residues in the CDR3. The V gene lost 4 bases and the J gene lost 5 bases, with 12 bases spanning the gap. Germline V gene data show CDR1 as SGHTA and CDR2 as FQGNSA. The CDR3 sequence: CASSSQRADNEQFF. The CDR3 nucleotides read TGTGCCAGCAGCTCCCAGCGAGCTGACAATGAGCAGTTCTTC.

This clone has only a few counts. V usage is TRBV19 and J usage is TRBJ2-1, with 7 bases aligning to TRBD1. This CDR3 spans 15 amino acids. Losses at the gene ends were 0 bases for V and 3 bases for J; bases not matched to a gene: 2. Germline CDR1 and CDR2: LNHDA and SQIVND (reference sequence). The CDR3 nucleotides read TGTGCCAGTAGTATAGATCGACAGGGCTACAATGAGCAGTTCTTC. Translated, it gives CASSIDRQGYNEQFF.

This rearrangement joins TRBV29-1 to TRBJ2-1; D is possibly TRBD2 (5 bases). CDR1 and CDR2 from the germline V gene are SQVTM and ANQGSEA. This CDR3 is built from 10 residues. Trimming left V 7 bases short and J 8 bases short, with 9 bases between. This CDR3 reads CSALDYEQFF. The CDR3 DNA follows: TGCAGCGCCCTGGACTATGAGCAGTTCTTC.

The chain has TRBV20-1 and TRBJ2-7; D call uncertain. V was pared by 6 bases and J by 3 bases, with 9 bases between. This CDR3 has 11 residues. Germline-derived CDR1 and CDR2 are DFQATT and SNEGSKA (reference sequence). The CDR3 DNA reads as TGCAGTGCCCGGAAGAGCTACGAGCAGTACTTC. This codes for CSARKSYEQYF.

This rearrangement joins TRBV6-5 to TRBJ1-5; D may be TRBD1 (5 bases). CDR1 is MNHEY and CDR2 is SVGAGI in the germline V gene. The CDR3 loop spans 15 amino acids. Trimming pared 7 bases from V and 4 bases from J, leaving 17 bases between. The CDR3 is CASTSSGGRNQPQHF. The DNA for the CDR3 is TGTGCCAGCACCTCCTCGGGGGGTCGGAATCAGCCCCAGCATTTT.

The V and J genes are TRBV2 and TRBJ1-3; 9 positions agree with TRBD1. CDR3 length equals 15 residues. The V segment lost 1 base and the J segment 6 bases; nucleotides outside the gene matches: 4. In germline, CDR1 is SNHLY, CDR2 FYNNEI. The CDR3 loop reads CASSEDRGLPNTIYF. Here the CDR3 DNA reads TGTGCCAGCAGTGAAGACAGGGGGCTACCAAACACCATATATTTT. Combining the CDR3 with reference TRBV2 and TRBJ1-3 gives the whole variable domain EPEVTQTPSHQVTQMGQEVILRCVPISNHLYFYWYRQILGQKVEFLVSFYNNEISEKSEIFDDQFSVERPDGSNFTLKIRSTKLEDSAMYFCASSEDRGLPNTIYFGEGSWLTVV.

The chain carries TRBV7-9 and TRBJ2-1; TRBD1 might be the D (6 bases). The germline CDR1 and CDR2 sequences are SEHNR and FQNEAQ (reference sequence). This CDR3 is built from 15 residues. The germline V and J ends were trimmed by 4 bases and 2 bases, with 12 bases remaining between them. The CDR3 bases are TGTGCCAGCAGCTCGAACAGGGACCCCTACAATGAGCAGTTCTTC. This codes for CASSSNRDPYNEQFF.

This chain joins TRBV10-3 and TRBJ2-7, with 8 bases fitting TRBD1. Germline loops: CDR1 ENHRY, CDR2 SYGVKD. V shed 2 bases, J shed 0 bases, and the junction held 6 bases outside the gene matches. The CDR3 is made up of 16 amino acids. The CDR3 loop is CAISEVGDRSSYEQYF. The DNA of the CDR3 is TGTGCCATCAGTGAGGTTGGGGACAGGAGCTCCTACGAGCAGTACTTC.

Only a few counts were recorded for this clone. This chain uses TRBV30 with TRBJ1-6; the D is unclear. Germline lookup yields CDR1 GTSNPN and CDR2 SVGIG (reference sequence). The V and J ends lost 1 base and 8 bases respectively, with 12 bases between them. There are 14 residues in the CDR3. The CDR3 DNA follows: TGTGCCTGGAGTGCCGGATCATTAGATTCACCCCTCCACTTT. As protein: CAWSAGSLDSPLHF.

V is TRBV29-1 and J is TRBJ2-3; D is unclear. The ends were cut back, 3 bases at V and 1 base at J, with 8 bases in the middle. This CDR3 spans 13 amino acids. Germline V lookup: CDR1 SQVTM, CDR2 ANQGSEA. This chain's CDR3 is CSVEARGTDTQYF. CDR3 bases: TGCAGCGTTGAGGCTCGGGGCACAGATACGCAGTATTTT.